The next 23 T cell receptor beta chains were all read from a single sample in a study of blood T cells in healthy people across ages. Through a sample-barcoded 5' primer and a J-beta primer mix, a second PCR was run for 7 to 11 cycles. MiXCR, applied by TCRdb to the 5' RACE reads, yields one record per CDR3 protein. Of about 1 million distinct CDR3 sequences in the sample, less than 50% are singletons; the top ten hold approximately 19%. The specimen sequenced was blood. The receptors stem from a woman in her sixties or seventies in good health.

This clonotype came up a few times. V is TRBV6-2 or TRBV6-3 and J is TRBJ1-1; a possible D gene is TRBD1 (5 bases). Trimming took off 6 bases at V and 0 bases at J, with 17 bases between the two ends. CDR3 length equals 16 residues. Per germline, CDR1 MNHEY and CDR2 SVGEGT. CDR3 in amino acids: CASSAGRRQMNTEAFF. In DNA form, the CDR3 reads TGTGCCAGCAGCGCAGGGAGAAGGCAAATGAACACTGAAGCTTTCTTT.

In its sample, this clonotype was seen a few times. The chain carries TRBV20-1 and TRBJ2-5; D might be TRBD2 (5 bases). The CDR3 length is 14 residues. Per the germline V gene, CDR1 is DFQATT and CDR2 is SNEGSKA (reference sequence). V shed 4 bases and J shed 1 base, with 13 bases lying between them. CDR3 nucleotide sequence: TGCAGTGCTAACCTCCCAGCGGTCCAAGAGACCCAGTACTTC. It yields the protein CSANLPAVQETQYF.

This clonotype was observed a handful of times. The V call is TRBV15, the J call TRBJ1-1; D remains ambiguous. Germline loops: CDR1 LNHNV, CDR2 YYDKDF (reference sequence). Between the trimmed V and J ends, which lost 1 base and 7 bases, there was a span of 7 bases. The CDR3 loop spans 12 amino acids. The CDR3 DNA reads TGTGCCACCAGCAGAGTAACCGGTGAAGCTTTCTTT. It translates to CATSRVTGEAFF.

The CDR3 nucleotides read TGCAGTGCCACCGGGGGGACCAGCACAGATACGCAGTATTTT. Residues: CSATGGTSTDTQYF. The V gene is TRBV20-1, the J gene TRBJ2-3; 7 bases line up with TRBD2. Per germline, CDR1 DFQATT and CDR2 SNEGSKA (reference sequence). The junction had 6 bases not matched to a gene; V was cut back by 6 bases and J by 0 bases. This CDR3 is 14 amino acids long.

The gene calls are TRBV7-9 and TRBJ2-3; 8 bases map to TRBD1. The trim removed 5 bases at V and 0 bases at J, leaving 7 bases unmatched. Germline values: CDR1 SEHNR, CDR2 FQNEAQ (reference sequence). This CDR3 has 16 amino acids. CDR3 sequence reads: CASSIGGQASTDTQYF. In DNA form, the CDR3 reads TGTGCCAGCAGCATAGGGGGACAGGCAAGCACAGATACGCAGTATTTT.

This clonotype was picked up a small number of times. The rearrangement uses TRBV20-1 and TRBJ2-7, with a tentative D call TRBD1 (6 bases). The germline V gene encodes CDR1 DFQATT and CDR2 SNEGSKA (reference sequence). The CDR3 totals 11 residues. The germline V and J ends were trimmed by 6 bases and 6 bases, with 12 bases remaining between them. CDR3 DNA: TGCAGTGCGGCAGGGGCAGGCGAGCAGTACTTC. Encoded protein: CSAAGAGEQYF.

In nucleotides, the CDR3 is TGCAGCGGACTACCGGGACAGGAGCACAATGAGCAGTACTTC. The encoded protein is CSGLPGQEHNEQYF. This chain connects TRBV29-1 to TRBJ2-7; TRBD1 matches 8 bases. CDR3 length: 14 residues. Germline-derived CDR1 and CDR2 are SQVTM and ANQGSEA. Germline trimming cut 7 bases from V and 7 bases from J; bases unmatched to any gene: 15.

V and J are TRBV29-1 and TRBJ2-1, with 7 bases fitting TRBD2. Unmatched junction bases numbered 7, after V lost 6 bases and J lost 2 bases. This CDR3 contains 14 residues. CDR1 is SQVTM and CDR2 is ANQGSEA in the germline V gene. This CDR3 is CSVAGAGAYNEQFF. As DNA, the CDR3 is TGCAGCGTGGCTGGGGCGGGAGCCTACAATGAGCAGTTCTTC.

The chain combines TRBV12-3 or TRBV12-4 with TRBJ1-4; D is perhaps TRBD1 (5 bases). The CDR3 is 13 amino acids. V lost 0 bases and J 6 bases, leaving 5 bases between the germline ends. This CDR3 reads CASSLARDEKLFF. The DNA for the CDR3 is TGTGCCAGCAGTTTAGCCAGGGATGAAAAACTGTTTTTT.

As DNA, the CDR3 is TGCAGTGCTAGAGAGACTAGCGGGAGGTCGGGCTCCTACAATGAGCAGTTCTTC. Protein: CSARETSGRSGSYNEQFF. The chain links TRBV20-1 to TRBJ2-1; 13 bases match TRBD2. V trimming: 0 bases; J trimming: 0 bases; junction bases outside the gene matches: 5. The CDR3 covers 18 residues. Germline CDR1 is DFQATT and CDR2 is SNEGSKA (reference sequence).

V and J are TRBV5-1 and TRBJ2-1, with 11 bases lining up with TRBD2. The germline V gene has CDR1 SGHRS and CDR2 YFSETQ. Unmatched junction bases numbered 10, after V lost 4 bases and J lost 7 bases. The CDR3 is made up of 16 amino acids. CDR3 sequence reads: CASSIVAGGPGNEQFF. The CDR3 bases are TGCGCCAGCAGCATAGTAGCGGGAGGGCCAGGAAATGAGCAGTTCTTC. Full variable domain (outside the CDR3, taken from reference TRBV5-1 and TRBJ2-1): KAGVTQTPRYLIKTRGQQVTLSCSPISGHRSVSWYQQTPGQGLQFLFEYFSETQRNKGNFPGRFSGRQFSNSRSEMNVSTLELGDSALYLCASSIVAGGPGNEQFFGPGTRLTVL.

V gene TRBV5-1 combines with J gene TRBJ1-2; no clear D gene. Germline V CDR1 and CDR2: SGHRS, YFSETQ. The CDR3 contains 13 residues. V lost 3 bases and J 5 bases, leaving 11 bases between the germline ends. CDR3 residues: CASSSDGLYGYTF. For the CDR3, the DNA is TGCGCCAGCAGCTCGGATGGGCTTTATGGCTACACCTTC. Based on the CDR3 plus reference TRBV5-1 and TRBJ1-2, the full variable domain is KAGVTQTPRYLIKTRGQQVTLSCSPISGHRSVSWYQQTPGQGLQFLFEYFSETQRNKGNFPGRFSGRQFSNSRSEMNVSTLELGDSALYLCASSSDGLYGYTFGSGTRLTVV.

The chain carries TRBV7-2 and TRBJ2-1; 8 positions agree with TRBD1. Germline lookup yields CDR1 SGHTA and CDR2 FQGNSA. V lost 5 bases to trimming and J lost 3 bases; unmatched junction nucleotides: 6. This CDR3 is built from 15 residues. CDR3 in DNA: TGTGCCAGCAGCCACTCCAGGGGGCGCTACAATGAGCAGTTCTTC. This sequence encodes CASSHSRGRYNEQFF.

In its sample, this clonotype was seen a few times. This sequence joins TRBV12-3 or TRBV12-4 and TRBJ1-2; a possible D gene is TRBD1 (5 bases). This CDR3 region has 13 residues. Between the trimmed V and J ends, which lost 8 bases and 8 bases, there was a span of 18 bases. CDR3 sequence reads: CASLPEGLSGYTF. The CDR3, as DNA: TGTGCCAGCCTCCCCGAGGGGTTGAGCGGCTACACCTTC.

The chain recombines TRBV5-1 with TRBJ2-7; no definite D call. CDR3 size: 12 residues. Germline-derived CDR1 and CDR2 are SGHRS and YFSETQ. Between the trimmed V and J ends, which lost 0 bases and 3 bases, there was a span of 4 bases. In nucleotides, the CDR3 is TGCGCCAGCAGCTTGGAGGACTACGAGCAGTACTTC. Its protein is CASSLEDYEQYF. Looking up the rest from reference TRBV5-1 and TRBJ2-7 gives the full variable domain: KAGVTQTPRYLIKTRGQQVTLSCSPISGHRSVSWYQQTPGQGLQFLFEYFSETQRNKGNFPGRFSGRQFSNSRSEMNVSTLELGDSALYLCASSLEDYEQYFGPGTRLTVT.

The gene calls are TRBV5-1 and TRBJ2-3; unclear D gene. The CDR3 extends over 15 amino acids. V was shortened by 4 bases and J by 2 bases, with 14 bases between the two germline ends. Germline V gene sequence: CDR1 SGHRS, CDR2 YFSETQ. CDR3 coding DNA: TGCGCCAGCAGCCGATTGGGCGGATTCACAGATACGCAGTATTTT. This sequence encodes CASSRLGGFTDTQYF.

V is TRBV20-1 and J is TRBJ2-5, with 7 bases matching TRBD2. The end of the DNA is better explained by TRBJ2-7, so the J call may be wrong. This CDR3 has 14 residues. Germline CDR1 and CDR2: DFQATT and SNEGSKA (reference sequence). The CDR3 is CSAREGLVDHEQYF. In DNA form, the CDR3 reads TGCAGTGCTAGAGAAGGACTAGTCGATCACGAGCAGTACTTC.

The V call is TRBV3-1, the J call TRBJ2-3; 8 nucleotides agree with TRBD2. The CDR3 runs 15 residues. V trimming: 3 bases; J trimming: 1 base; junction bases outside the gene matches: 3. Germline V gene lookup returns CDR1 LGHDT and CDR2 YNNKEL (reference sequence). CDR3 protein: CASSHGGAGTDTQYF. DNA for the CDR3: TGTGCCAGCAGCCACGGGGGGGCTGGCACAGATACGCAGTATTTT.

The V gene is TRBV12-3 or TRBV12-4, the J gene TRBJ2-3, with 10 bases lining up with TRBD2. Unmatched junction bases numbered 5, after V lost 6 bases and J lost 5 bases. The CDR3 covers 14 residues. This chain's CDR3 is CASRTAGGGDTQYF. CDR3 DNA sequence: TGTGCCAGCAGGACAGCGGGAGGGGGAGATACGCAGTATTTT.

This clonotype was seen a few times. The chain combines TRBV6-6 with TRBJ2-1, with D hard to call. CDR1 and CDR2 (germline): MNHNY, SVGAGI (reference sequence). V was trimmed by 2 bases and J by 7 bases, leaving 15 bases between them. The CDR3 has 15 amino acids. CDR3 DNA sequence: TGTGCCAGCAGTTACCGGGCGCTCGGACGGAATGAGCAGTTCTTC. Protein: CASSYRALGRNEQFF.

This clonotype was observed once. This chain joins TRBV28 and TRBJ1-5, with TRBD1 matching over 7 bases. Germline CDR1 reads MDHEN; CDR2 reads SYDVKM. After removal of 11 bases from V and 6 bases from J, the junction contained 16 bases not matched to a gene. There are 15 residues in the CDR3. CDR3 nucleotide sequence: TGTGCCCTCGCCTACGGGACAGAAAAAGGTCAGCCCCAGCATTTT. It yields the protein CALAYGTEKGQPQHF.

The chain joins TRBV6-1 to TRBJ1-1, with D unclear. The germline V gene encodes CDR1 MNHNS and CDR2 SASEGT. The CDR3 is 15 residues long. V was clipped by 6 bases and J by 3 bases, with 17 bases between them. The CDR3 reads CASSPQSRYDTEAFF. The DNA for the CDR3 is TGTGCCAGCAGCCCCCAATCACGGTATGACACTGAAGCTTTCTTT.

The CDR3 DNA sequence: TGTGCCAGTAAGGAGGGAGGTGTTGATACGCAGTATTTT. This sequence encodes CASKEGGVDTQYF. The chain recombines TRBV19 with TRBJ2-3, with D maybe TRBD2 (6 bases). This CDR3 is 13 amino acids long. Germline V gene sequence: CDR1 LNHDA, CDR2 SQIVND (reference sequence). V was cut by 7 bases and J by 6 bases, with 14 bases left in between. Drawing the rest from reference TRBV19 and TRBJ2-3, the complete variable domain is DGGITQSPKYLFRKEGQNVTLSCEQNLNHDAMYWYRQDPGQGLRLIYYSQIVNDFQKGDIAEGYSVSREKKESFPLTVTSAQKNPTAFYLCASKEGGVDTQYFGPGTRLTVL.